These T cell receptor beta chains were read from a single sample in a study of regulatory T cells after allogeneic stem cell transplantation. TCRdb independently ran MiXCR on the 5' RACE reads; one entry per CDR3 protein. The sample gives about 370 distinct CDR3 sequences, about a sixth of which show up once; 21% is in the top ten. The sample was sorted CD4+ T cells from blood (whether regulatory or conventional is not recorded), taken 30 days after allogeneic stem cell transplant. The receptors derive from a human patient who had an allogeneic stem cell transplant, so the T cells may come from the graft donor. Both conserved end residues are part of each CDR3. The D gene is left open where the match is weak. Size tells how often a clone was seen (once, few, many) or the class of an expanded clone, and some rows leave it out.

abundance,v_gene,j_gene,d_gene,CDR3aa,CDR3nt
hyperexpanded,TRBV5-1,TRBJ2-2,TRBD2,CASSSAGLGLNTGELFF,TGCGCCAGCAGCTCAGCGGGGTTGGGCCTGAACACCGGGGAGCTGTTTTTT
once,TRBV20-1,TRBJ2-1,.,CSAKFEETANYNEQFF,TGCAGTGCTAAGTTTGAAGAGACAGCAAATTACAATGAGCAGTTCTTC
few,TRBV20-1,TRBJ2-1,.,CSAPGHRLNERFF,TGCAGTGCTCCGGGACACAGGTTGAATGAGCGATTCTTC
medium-sized,TRBV11-2,TRBJ2-7,.,CASTRSGRNSYEQYF,TGTGCCAGCACGAGATCGGGACGCAACTCCTACGAGCAGTACTTC
medium-sized,TRBV5-1,TRBJ1-1,.,CASSLYMRDAEAFF,TGCGCCAGCAGCTTGTATATGAGGGACGCTGAAGCTTTCTTT
few,TRBV7-6,TRBJ2-1,TRBD1,CASSLALGQGVDNEQFF,TGTGCCAGCAGCTTAGCGCTGGGACAGGGGGTGGACAATGAGCAGTTCTTC
few,TRBV6-1,TRBJ1-2,.,CAGTVDVGSGGYTF,TGTGCCGGCACTGTGGACGTTGGGTCGGGGGGATACACCTTC
few,TRBV24-1,TRBJ1-1,.,CATGRERNTEAFF,TGTGCCACCGGGAGGGAGAGGAACACTGAAGCTTTCTTT
large,TRBV20-1,TRBJ2-7,.,CSAERDGSYEQYF,TGCAGTGCTGAAAGGGACGGATCCTACGAGCAGTACTTC
large,TRBV29-1,TRBJ1-1,TRBD1,CSVSRGLGAFF,TGCAGCGTAAGCAGGGGGCTCGGAGCTTTCTTT
.,TRBV28,TRBJ1-1,.,CAILDGTGKFRKAFF,TGTGCCATCCTCGACGGGACGGGGAAGTTTCGAAAAGCTTTCTTT